This T cell receptor beta chain was obtained from a study of preoperative IRX-2 immunotherapy in early breast cancer. Sequenced by immunoSEQ multiplex PCR; TCRdb stores in-frame clones only, minus some. This sample yields over 35,000 clones, of which roughly 94% are seen a single time; about 1.6% belongs to the top ten. Sample treatment: preoperative locoregional IRX-2 cytokine immunotherapy. This phase Ib study tested locoregional IRX-2 cytokine immunotherapy given before surgery. The CDR3 is 14 residues long. In germline, CDR1 is SGDLS, CDR2 YYNGEE. Trimming shortened V by 3 bases and J by 6 bases, and 12 bases separated the two germline ends.

The clonotype was recovered from a human donor with breast cancer. V usage is TRBV9 and J usage is TRBJ2-2; D gene uncertain. The material sequenced was tumor tissue, taken after IRX-2 immunotherapy. In nucleotides, the CDR3 is TGTGCCAGCAGCGCCAAGGCAGCCCCCGGGGAGCTGTTTTTT. Its protein product is CASSAKAAPGELFF.